The 32 T cell receptor beta chains given below trace back to one sample, sequenced in a study of blood T cell repertoires in COVID-19. Assay used: immunoSEQ multiplex PCR; TCRdb lists only in-frame clones, some missing. This repertoire shows some 250,000 clones, 80% to 85% found once; its top ten account for approximately 4.8%. The sequenced sample consisted of peripheral blood. These receptor sequences come from a man aged 45-60 years with active or convalescent COVID-19.

The rearrangement uses TRBV10-3 and TRBJ2-7, with 8 bases aligning to TRBD1. Germline lookup yields CDR1 ENHRY and CDR2 SYGVKD. The CDR3 is made up of 14 amino acids. Germline trimming cut 10 bases from V and 2 bases from J; bases unmatched to any gene: 10. The CDR3, as DNA: TGTGCCACCACCGGGACAGGTTCTCCCTACGAGCAGTACTTC. It is translated as CATTGTGSPYEQYF.

The chain joins TRBV9 to TRBJ2-3; TRBD2 aligns across 7 bases. Losses at the gene ends were 0 bases for V and 0 bases for J; bases not matched to a gene: 4. Germline loops: CDR1 SGDLS, CDR2 YYNGEE. The CDR3 length is 16 residues. CDR3 residues: CASSVEAGPSTDTQYF. The CDR3 nucleotides are TGTGCCAGCAGCGTAGAAGCGGGGCCAAGCACAGATACGCAGTATTTT.

This sequence joins TRBV5-1 and TRBJ2-2; 7 bases are shared with TRBD1. The length of the CDR3 is 18 residues. Germline V CDR1 and CDR2: SGHRS, YFSETQ. Losses at the gene ends were 0 bases for V and 2 bases for J; bases not matched to a gene: 10. The CDR3 DNA is TGCGCCAGCAGCTTGGCTGTTGGGCCAGGGGGTAACACCGGGGAGCTGTTTTTT. Translation gives CASSLAVGPGGNTGELFF.

This clone was counted a single time. This chain joins TRBV19 and TRBJ2-7; 8 bases align to TRBD2. The CDR3 has 14 amino acids. Germline V lookup: CDR1 LNHDA, CDR2 SQIVND (reference sequence). Trimming at V came to 3 bases and at J to 1 base, leaving 2 bases not matched to a gene. The CDR3 spells CASSIGGVSYEQYF. In DNA, the CDR3 is TGTGCCAGTAGTATCGGGGGGGTTTCCTACGAGCAGTACTTC.

The CDR3 nucleotides read TGTGCCAGCAGCCGTCATCCGGGGGGTTTGGCAGATACGCAGTATTTT. The encoded protein is CASSRHPGGLADTQYF. This rearrangement joins TRBV14 to TRBJ2-3; 7 bases agree with TRBD2. The CDR3 runs 16 residues. V lost 4 bases to trimming and J lost 4 bases; unmatched junction nucleotides: 11. Looked up from germline, CDR1 is SGHDN and CDR2 is FVKESK.

This clone has a single count. The chain joins TRBV6-1 to TRBJ2-1; tentatively, D is TRBD1 (5 bases). CDR1 is MNHNS, CDR2 SASEGT, per germline. This CDR3 region has 13 residues. V was cut by 2 bases and J by 10 bases, with 12 bases left in between. Written as DNA, the CDR3 is TGTGCCAGCAGTGAACCGTTTGGACACGAGCAGTTCTTC. It is translated as CASSEPFGHEQFF.

The chain links TRBV29-1 to TRBJ1-2; D unclear. Germline V gives CDR1 SQVTM, CDR2 ANQGSEA. The V end was cut by 4 bases, the J end by 0 bases, with 9 bases between. This CDR3 has 13 amino acids. The CDR3 DNA sequence: TGCAGCGTTGTCCCCCCTTCTAACTATGGCTACACCTTC. Its translation: CSVVPPSNYGYTF.

This clone was counted only a few times. The rearrangement links TRBV4-3 to TRBJ2-1; 9 nucleotides align to TRBD2. V was pared by 4 bases and J by 0 bases, with 16 bases of the junction left unmatched. Germline CDR1 and CDR2: LGHNA and YSLEER. The CDR3 extends over 20 amino acids. The CDR3 region is CASSPRVAGDLISSYNEQFF. In nucleotides, the CDR3 is TGCGCCAGCAGCCCCCGGGTAGCGGGGGACCTCATAAGCTCCTACAATGAGCAGTTCTTC.

J is TRBJ1-4 and V is TRBV6-2 or TRBV6-3; the match to TRBD1 covers 7 bases. The CDR3 is 15 amino acids. With 5 bases clipped from V and 8 bases from J, the junction kept 11 bases outside the gene matches. CDR1 and CDR2 (germline): MNHEY, SVGEGT. CDR3 in amino acids: CASSNLGQGGEKLFF. The CDR3 nucleotides are TGTGCCAGCAGTAACCTTGGGCAGGGGGGCGAAAAACTGTTTTTT.

The J gene is TRBJ2-5, the V gene TRBV7-3, with D maybe TRBD2 (5 bases). CDR3 length: 16 amino acids. In germline, CDR1 is SGHTA, CDR2 FQGTGA. V lost 6 bases to trimming and J lost 4 bases, with 21 bases between them. The CDR3 DNA follows: TGTGCCAGCAGTCCCAATCGCCTACTAGGTCGAGAGACCCAGTACTTC. Its translation: CASSPNRLLGRETQYF. The full variable domain, with the rest looked up from reference TRBV7-3 and TRBJ2-5, is GAGVSQTPSNKVTEKGKYVELRCDPISGHTALYWYRQSLGQGPEFLIYFQGTGAADDSGLPNDRFFAVRPEGSVSTLKIQRTERGDSAVYLCASSPNRLLGRETQYFGPGTRLLVL.

This clone has more than one count but fewer than ten. This chain joins TRBV4-1 and TRBJ2-4, with D perhaps matching TRBD1 (6 bases). The V end was cut by 4 bases, the J end by 4 bases, with 14 bases between. The germline CDR1 and CDR2 sequences are MGHRA and YSYEKL. The length of the CDR3 is 15 residues. CDR3 amino acids: CASSPMDREKNIQYF. CDR3 nucleotides: TGCGCCAGCAGCCCTATGGACAGAGAAAAAAACATTCAGTACTTC.

The V call is TRBV4-2, the J call TRBJ1-5, with a possible D match to TRBD1 (6 bases). The CDR3 length is 15 residues. The germline gives CDR1 LGHNA, CDR2 YNFKEQ. The germline V and J ends were trimmed by 0 bases and 1 base, with 7 bases remaining between them. The CDR3 DNA reads as TGTGCCAGCAGCCAAGACAGGGGAAGCAATCAGCCCCAGCATTTT. This encodes CASSQDRGSNQPQHF.

This clone was observed a single time. This sample includes further DNA sequences coding for the same CDR3. This chain joins TRBV20-1 and TRBJ1-2; no clear D gene. Germline lookup yields CDR1 DFQATT and CDR2 SNEGSKA (reference sequence). The CDR3 spans 11 residues. Trimming stripped 3 bases from V and 3 bases from J, with 5 bases between. The DNA for the CDR3 is TGCAGTGCTAGCGGGGACTATGGCTACACCTTC. It is translated as CSASGDYGYTF.

The J gene is TRBJ1-5, the V gene TRBV7-2; 7 bases agree with TRBD1. Germline V gene lookup returns CDR1 SGHTA and CDR2 FQGNSA. This CDR3 is 15 amino acids long. V dropped 5 bases and J dropped 2; count of bases not matched to a gene: 6. As DNA, the CDR3 is TGTGCCAGCAGCCGCCCTGACAGGGGCAATCAGCCCCAGCATTTT. The encoded protein is CASSRPDRGNQPQHF. Full variable domain (rest looked up from reference TRBV7-2 and TRBJ1-5): GAGVSQSPSNKVTEKGKDVELRCDPISGHTALYWYRQSLGQGLEFLIYFQGNSAPDKSGLPSDRFSAERTGGSVSTLTIQRTQQEDSAVYLCASSRPDRGNQPQHFGDGTRLSIL.

V is TRBV3-1 (or the pseudogene TRBV3-2) and J is TRBJ1-3, with TRBD1 matching over 9 bases. V lost 4 bases and J lost 0; bases outside the gene matches: 4. Germline CDR1 is LGHDT and CDR2 is YNNKEL (reference sequence). This CDR3 region has 16 residues. In DNA, the CDR3 is TGTGCCAGCAGCCGACAGGGGGGATCCTCTGGAAACACCATATATTTT. Translating gives CASSRQGGSSGNTIYF.

CDR3: CASSQVTGPSYEQYF. The CDR3 DNA reads as TGTGCCAGCAGCCAAGTAACAGGGCCATCCTACGAGCAGTACTTC. This chain joins TRBV4-2 and TRBJ2-7; the D gene is possibly TRBD1 (6 bases). Trimming shortened V by 1 base and J by 1 base, and 11 bases separated the two germline ends. The CDR3 has 15 amino acids. Germline V gives CDR1 LGHNA, CDR2 YNFKEQ.

The chain combines TRBV7-9 with TRBJ1-2, with 9 bases fitting TRBD1. Trimming removed 10 bases from V and 3 bases from J; junction bases left unmatched: 6. The length of the CDR3 is 13 residues. The germline V gene encodes CDR1 SEHNR and CDR2 FQNEAQ (reference sequence). CDR3 sequence (DNA): TGTGCCACGACGGACAGGGGTGACTATGGCTACACCTTC. Translating it yields CATTDRGDYGYTF.

CDR3 coding DNA: TGTGCCAGTAGTTCCGGGACAGGGTTCCCTGAAGCTTTCTTT. This gives the protein CASSSGTGFPEAFF. The rearrangement links TRBV19 to TRBJ1-1; 9 nucleotides agree with TRBD1. CDR1 is LNHDA and CDR2 is SQIVND in the germline V gene (reference sequence). Germline trimming cut 5 bases from V and 6 bases from J; bases unmatched to any gene: 7. The CDR3 has 14 residues.

This clone was observed a handful of times. This chain connects TRBV25-1 to TRBJ2-7; 8 nucleotides line up with TRBD1. There are 12 residues in the CDR3. Trimming removed 5 bases from V and 7 bases from J; junction bases left unmatched: 4. CDR1 and CDR2 (germline): MGHDK, SYGVNS. The CDR3 region is CASSNTGGEQYF. CDR3 coding DNA: TGTGCCAGCAGTAATACAGGGGGTGAGCAGTACTTC.

V and J are TRBV28 and TRBJ1-4, with TRBD1 identical over 10 bases. This CDR3 spans 16 amino acids. V trimming: 5 bases; J trimming: 6 bases; junction bases outside the gene matches: 9. Germline CDR1 is MDHEN and CDR2 is SYDVKM. In DNA form, the CDR3 reads TGTGCCAGCAGTGCTCCCGCCGACAGGGGGCATGAAAAACTGTTTTTT. Protein product: CASSAPADRGHEKLFF.

This chain joins TRBV6-8 and TRBJ2-7; D is possibly TRBD1 (5 bases). The germline V gene has CDR1 MNHGY and CDR2 SAAAGT. The CDR3 has 13 amino acids. Trimming removed 2 bases from V and 6 bases from J, with 11 bases in between. CDR3 loop: CASSYPQGSEQYF. Here the CDR3 DNA reads TGTGCCAGCAGTTACCCTCAGGGAAGCGAGCAGTACTTC.

The chain has TRBV5-6 and TRBJ2-3; D uncertain. Trimming removed 2 bases from V and 1 base from J, with 17 bases in between. The CDR3 extends over 17 amino acids. Germline V gives CDR1 SGHDT, CDR2 YYEEEE. CDR3 region: CASSFTTDLMGTDTQYF. CDR3 nucleotides: TGTGCCAGCAGCTTTACGACCGACTTAATGGGCACAGATACGCAGTATTTT. The variable domain in full, with the rest retrieved from reference TRBV5-6 and TRBJ2-3, is DAGVTQSPTHLIKTRGQQVTLRCSPKSGHDTVSWYQQALGQGPQFIFQYYEEEERQRGNFPDRFSGHQFPNYSSELNVNALLLGDSALYLCASSFTTDLMGTDTQYFGPGTRLTVL.

V and J are TRBV10-3 and TRBJ1-2, with 9 bases aligning to TRBD1. Germline-derived CDR1 and CDR2 are ENHRY and SYGVKD. The CDR3 is made up of 15 amino acids. The ends lost 2 bases at V and 2 bases at J; junction bases unmatched: 3. The CDR3 here is CAISEGTGTNYGYTF. CDR3 in DNA: TGTGCCATCAGTGAGGGGACAGGGACCAACTATGGCTACACCTTC.

The J gene is TRBJ2-5, the V gene TRBV20-1; 10 nucleotides match TRBD1. Germline CDR1 and CDR2: DFQATT and SNEGSKA (reference sequence). Germline trimming cut 5 bases from V and 1 base from J; bases unmatched to any gene: 13. This CDR3 has 17 residues. The CDR3 region is CSAGEIGTGDPQETQYF. CDR3 nucleotide sequence: TGCAGTGCTGGTGAGATCGGGACAGGGGACCCCCAAGAGACCCAGTACTTC.

The chain carries TRBV30 and TRBJ2-7, with 8 bases identical to TRBD1. The CDR3 is 14 residues long. The germline CDR1 and CDR2 sequences are GTSNPN and SVGIG (reference sequence). The junction had 5 bases not matched to a gene; V was cut back by 1 base and J by 3 bases. This CDR3 is CAWSEGRGLYEQYF. The CDR3 nucleotides read TGTGCCTGGAGTGAGGGCAGGGGGCTCTACGAGCAGTACTTC. Drawing the rest from reference TRBV30 and TRBJ2-7, the complete variable domain is SQTIHQWPATLVQPVGSPLSLECTVEGTSNPNLYWYRQAAGRGLQLLFYSVGIGQISSEVPQNLSASRPQDRQFILSSKKLLLSDSGFYLCAWSEGRGLYEQYFGPGTRLTVT.

The chain uses TRBV28 and TRBJ1-6; 10 nucleotides match TRBD1. After removal of 3 bases from V and 9 bases from J, the junction contained 5 bases not matched to a gene. The CDR3 totals 15 residues. The germline V gene encodes CDR1 MDHEN and CDR2 SYDVKM. The CDR3 region is CASSLAGTGVSPLHF. In DNA, the CDR3 is TGTGCCAGCAGTTTGGCCGGGACAGGGGTTTCACCCCTCCACTTT.

V and J are TRBV6-4 and TRBJ2-7; D not resolved. CDR3 length: 15 residues. Germline-derived CDR1 and CDR2 are MRHNA and SNTAGT. V lost 6 bases to trimming and J lost 2 bases, with 17 bases between them. The CDR3 sequence is CASSSELGAPYEQYF. For the CDR3, the DNA is TGTGCCAGCAGCTCTGAATTGGGCGCCCCCTACGAGCAGTACTTC.

The V and J genes are TRBV11-2 and TRBJ2-1; 8 positions agree with TRBD1. V dropped 5 bases and J dropped 2; count of bases not matched to a gene: 11. Germline V gene data show CDR1 as SGHAT and CDR2 as FQNNGV. The CDR3 length is 17 residues. The CDR3 nucleotides are TGTGCCAGCAGCCCGAGGACAGGGACCTACACCTACAATGAGCAGTTCTTC. Its protein is CASSPRTGTYTYNEQFF.

This sequence joins TRBV6-5 and TRBJ1-2; TRBD1 agrees at 7 bases. The CDR3 totals 12 residues. Germline lookup yields CDR1 MNHEY and CDR2 SVGAGI. V gave up 7 bases and J gave up 6 bases; unmatched junction bases: 5. DNA of the CDR3: TGTGCCAGCAAACGACAGGGTGATGGCTACACCTTC. Its translation: CASKRQGDGYTF.

V gene TRBV5-5 combines with J gene TRBJ1-4; no firm D call. Per germline, CDR1 SGHKS and CDR2 YYEKEE (reference sequence). The V end was cut by 0 bases, the J end by 7 bases, with 13 bases between. This CDR3 is built from 15 residues. CDR3 loop: CASSLEGAGGEKLFF. CDR3 sequence (DNA): TGTGCCAGCAGCTTGGAGGGCGCGGGAGGTGAAAAACTGTTTTTT.

This clone has more than one count but fewer than ten. V and J are TRBV5-1 and TRBJ2-7; perhaps TRBD1 as D (5 bases). In germline, CDR1 is SGHRS, CDR2 YFSETQ. This CDR3 spans 13 amino acids. Trimming cost V 4 bases and J 3 bases, with 11 bases left between them. The CDR3 sequence is CASSNAQDYEQYF. In DNA form, the CDR3 reads TGCGCCAGCAGCAACGCACAGGACTACGAGCAGTACTTC.

This clone was detected only a few times. The rearrangement joins TRBV19 to TRBJ2-7; TRBD2 aligns across 7 bases. J lost 0 bases, V lost 6 bases, and 5 bases had no gene match. Germline lookup yields CDR1 LNHDA and CDR2 SQIVND (reference sequence). This CDR3 spans 14 amino acids. CDR3 nucleotide sequence: TGTGCCAGTAGCAAGCGGGGCCTCTCCTACGAGCAGTACTTC. This encodes CASSKRGLSYEQYF.